This TCR beta chain comes out of a study of cytomegalovirus exposure and HLA in healthy donors. About the research overall: Unique TCR beta sequences numbering about 100 million came from 150 million to 200 million T cells in an earlier analysis.

The PCR ran on 60 Vbeta and 13 Jbeta primers. Original analysis: A later analysis counted around 80 million unique TCR beta chains, some 11 million shared. Clones were read by immunoSEQ multiplex PCR, and TCRdb kept only the in-frame ones, dropping some. Clonal size and the V and J genes are those of that table, whereas D and trimming came from the DNA. The sample includes 150,000 to 200,000 clones, 70% seen only once; the top ten take approximately 4.4%. This clone was seen a handful of times. The antigen remains unidentified. Study-wide results and caveats: The Asian-associated ancestry cluster reportedly had fewer N-insertions than the roughly 720-donor mean in a later analysis.

CDR1 is SNHLY and CDR2 is FYNNEI in the germline V gene. Trimming removed 4 bases from V and 3 bases from J; junction bases left unmatched: 2. The CDR3 runs 14 residues. V is TRBV2 and J is TRBJ2-1, with TRBD2 identical over 8 bases. This sequence was found in a man between 18 and 29 years old in good health and CMV-seropositive. Source material: PBMCs. Written as DNA, the CDR3 is TGTGCCAGCAGTGGGACTAGCCTCTACAATGAGCAGTTCTTC. Translation gives CASSGTSLYNEQFF.